This passage covers 19 T cell receptor beta chains from one sample sequenced in a study of shared clonotypes between healthy human individuals (dated by TCRdb to the early 2020s). The library was prepared using the immunoSEQ multiplex PCR assay. Here the immuneACCESS table is served through TCRdb, limited to in-frame sequences with V and J called. Missing clones are a known gap in these copies; in checked studies unresolved V genes cover under half, and the rest lacks a known reason. Present in this sample are millions of clones, about 92% of which were seen just once. The ten largest account for around 1.7% of the sample. For the CD8 naive samples, CD45RO-negative cells were positively selected for CCR7, yielding a CD45RA+CCR7+ population from which TemRA cells were excluded. The sample comprised naive CD8+ T cells from PBMCs. The cell subset or site label corresponds to: CD45RA+CCR7+. Receptors were obtained from a man between 18 and 29 years old in good health. Some clones in this sample may be carry-over from other donors' samples.

The chain is built from TRBV25-1 and TRBJ2-1; 9 bases are shared with TRBD1. The CDR3 is 17 amino acids. Germline values: CDR1 MGHDK, CDR2 SYGVNS. Trimming took 2 bases from V and 1 from J; bases not matched to a gene: 6. The CDR3 DNA follows: TGTGCCAGCAGTGAAGGGACAGGGTCGGGGTCCTACAATGAGCAGTTCTTC. Amino acid sequence: CASSEGTGSGSYNEQFF.

The chain has TRBV29-1 and TRBJ2-7, with D maybe TRBD1 (6 bases). The CDR3 covers 14 residues. Trimming took 6 bases from V and 2 from J, leaving 17 bases between them. CDR1 SQVTM and CDR2 ANQGSEA come from the germline V gene. The CDR3 here is CSVKRTARAYEQYF. The CDR3 DNA reads as TGCAGCGTAAAAAGGACAGCACGCGCCTACGAGCAGTACTTC.

The genes are TRBV19 and TRBJ1-5; D is uncertain. Germline CDR1 LNHDA, CDR2 SQIVND (reference sequence). The CDR3 loop spans 14 amino acids. The V gene lost 5 bases and the J gene lost 4 bases, with 12 bases spanning the gap. The CDR3 loop reads CASSPSYLNQPQHF. CDR3 coding DNA: TGTGCCAGTAGTCCCTCCTACCTAAATCAGCCCCAGCATTTT.

V gene TRBV11-2 combines with J gene TRBJ2-4; no clear D. CDR3 size: 14 residues. V gave up 2 bases and J gave up 1 base, with 6 bases separating them. CDR1 SGHAT and CDR2 FQNNGV come from the germline V gene. In nucleotides, the CDR3 is TGTGCCAGCAGCTTACCGCTCGCCAAAAACATTCAGTACTTC. Protein product: CASSLPLAKNIQYF.

V and J are TRBV28 and TRBJ2-7, with 7 nucleotides matching TRBD2. CDR3 length: 17 amino acids. Trimming at V came to 3 bases and at J to 0 bases, leaving 11 bases not matched to a gene. Germline V CDR1 and CDR2: MDHEN, SYDVKM. The CDR3 region is CASSFGGEGLPSYEQYF. CDR3 in DNA: TGTGCCAGCAGTTTCGGCGGGGAGGGACTCCCCTCCTACGAGCAGTACTTC.

The chain carries TRBV6-1 and TRBJ1-5, with D hard to call. V was trimmed by 6 bases and J by 1 base, leaving 4 bases between them. Germline lookup yields CDR1 MNHNS and CDR2 SASEGT. The CDR3 length is 12 residues. The CDR3 region is CASRESNQPQHF. CDR3 DNA sequence: TGTGCCAGCAGGGAGAGCAATCAGCCCCAGCATTTT.

The chain links TRBV4-2 to TRBJ1-1, with D possibly TRBD1 on 6 matching bases. Germline values: CDR1 LGHNA, CDR2 YNFKEQ. Trimming stripped 1 base from V and 5 bases from J, with 17 bases between. CDR3 size: 16 residues. CDR3 DNA: TGTGCCAGCAGCCAAGCTTCCCTACAGGGTGAGACTGAAGCTTTCTTT. Protein: CASSQASLQGETEAFF.

This clone occurred once. The chain recombines TRBV6-1 with TRBJ1-2, with 8 bases that match TRBD1. There are 14 residues in the CDR3. The V segment lost 2 bases and the J segment 7 bases; nucleotides outside the gene matches: 6. Germline V gene lookup returns CDR1 MNHNS and CDR2 SASEGT. The CDR3 coding sequence is TGTGCCAGCAGTGAAACAGGACAGGGAGCTGGCTACACCTTC. The encoded protein is CASSETGQGAGYTF.

This chain joins TRBV28 and TRBJ2-4, with D tentatively TRBD1 or TRBD2 (5 bases each). Germline CDR1 MDHEN, CDR2 SYDVKM. V gave up 5 bases and J gave up 1 base, with 24 bases separating them. The CDR3 extends over 19 amino acids. The CDR3 spells CASSPLMGVGLSAKNIQYF. CDR3 DNA sequence: TGTGCCAGCAGTCCGCTCATGGGGGTTGGGCTATCGGCCAAAAACATTCAGTACTTC.

V usage is TRBV19 and J usage is TRBJ1-2, with D hard to call. The CDR3 sequence is 13 residues long. The germline V and J ends were trimmed by 1 base and 5 bases, with 8 bases remaining between them. CDR1 is LNHDA, CDR2 SQIVND, per germline (reference sequence). This CDR3 is CASSIGLGYGYTF. As DNA, the CDR3 is TGTGCCAGTAGTATAGGACTGGGATATGGCTACACCTTC. Using reference TRBV19 and TRBJ1-2 for the parts outside the CDR3, the full variable domain is DGGITQSPKYLFRKEGQNVTLSCEQNLNHDAMYWYRQDPGQGLRLIYYSQIVNDFQKGDIAEGYSVSREKKESFPLTVTSAQKNPTAFYLCASSIGLGYGYTFGSGTRLTVV.

V and J are TRBV25-1 and TRBJ2-1; TRBD2 matches 7 bases. The CDR3 has 12 amino acids. In germline, CDR1 is MGHDK, CDR2 SYGVNS. V trimming: 6 bases; J trimming: 14 bases; junction bases outside the gene matches: 10. Here the CDR3 reads CASSREAGAEFF. As DNA, the CDR3 is TGTGCCAGCAGCCGAGAGGCGGGAGCAGAGTTCTTC.

The J gene is TRBJ2-3, the V gene TRBV7-9; D is ambiguous. Germline V gene data show CDR1 as SEHNR and CDR2 as FQNEAQ (reference sequence). The CDR3 is 15 amino acids. The V end lost 4 bases, the J end lost 4 bases, and 15 bases lay between the germline ends. Written as DNA, the CDR3 is TGTGCCAGCAGCTCCTCATTCGCGGAACCAGATACGCAGTATTTT. This sequence encodes CASSSSFAEPDTQYF.

The gene calls are TRBV28 and TRBJ2-7, with D possibly being TRBD1 (5 bases). This CDR3 contains 20 residues. V gave up 4 bases and J gave up 2 bases, with 30 bases separating them. CDR1 and CDR2 (germline): MDHEN, SYDVKM. CDR3 protein: CASSSKNPSLGLGVTYEQYF. The CDR3, as DNA: TGTGCCAGCAGTTCGAAAAACCCCTCGCTCGGTTTAGGGGTTACCTACGAGCAGTACTTC.

The chain is built from TRBV11-3 and TRBJ2-1; TRBD2 matches 8 bases. Trimming removed 8 bases from V and 6 bases from J; junction bases left unmatched: 15. Per germline, CDR1 SGHNT and CDR2 YENEEA. The CDR3 has 16 amino acids. The CDR3 DNA sequence: TGTGCCAGCTCTCCCCGTGGGCTAGCGGGCCCCAATGAGCAGTTCTTC. It codes for CASSPRGLAGPNEQFF.

DNA for the CDR3: TGTGCCACCAGCAGACGGACAGGGCCACTAGAGACCCAGTACTTC. This translates into CATSRRTGPLETQYF. V and J are TRBV15 and TRBJ2-5; 8 bases are shared with TRBD1. The ends lost 2 bases at V and 4 bases at J; junction bases unmatched: 6. There are 15 residues in the CDR3. Germline assignment: CDR1 LNHNV and CDR2 YYDKDF (reference sequence).

The chain combines TRBV6-5 with TRBJ2-3; D is unclear. Trimming shortened V by 10 bases and J by 3 bases, and 8 bases separated the two germline ends. The CDR3 extends over 11 amino acids. The germline V gene has CDR1 MNHEY and CDR2 SVGAGI. As DNA, the CDR3 is TGTGCCATAGGACCAACAGATACGCAGTATTTT. This translates into CAIGPTDTQYF.

On this clone itself: Other DNA variants within this sample encode the same CDR3. The rearrangement links TRBV7-9 to TRBJ2-3, with D uncertain. Trimming cost V 4 bases and J 3 bases, with 8 bases left between them. CDR3 length: 13 amino acids. Germline loops: CDR1 SEHNR, CDR2 FQNEAQ (reference sequence). CDR3 loop: CASSSSVTDTQYF. In DNA, the CDR3 is TGTGCCAGCAGCTCGTCAGTGACAGATACGCAGTATTTT.

On this clone itself: This CDR3 is also generated by other DNA sequences in the sample. CDR3 bases: TGTGCCAGCAGTTCGACAGGAGGAAATGAGCAGTTCTTC. Translated: CASSSTGGNEQFF. This chain links TRBV27 with TRBJ2-1; TRBD1 might be the D (6 bases). Looked up from germline, CDR1 is MNHEY and CDR2 is SMNVEV (reference sequence). CDR3 size: 13 residues. The V end was cut by 4 bases, the J end by 7 bases, with 11 bases between.

The rearrangement uses TRBV7-9 and TRBJ2-5; 13 nucleotides agree with TRBD2. CDR1 is SEHNR, CDR2 FQNEAQ, per germline (reference sequence). This CDR3 contains 19 residues. The J segment lost 4 bases and the V segment lost 4 bases, leaving 15 bases of the junction unmatched. Here the CDR3 reads CASSSLRGTSGIPVETQYF. The CDR3 DNA is TGTGCCAGCAGCTCATTAAGGGGGACTAGCGGGATACCCGTAGAGACCCAGTACTTC. The whole variable domain, filled in from reference TRBV7-9 and TRBJ2-5, reads DTGVSQNPRHKITKRGQNVTFRCDPISEHNRLYWYRQTLGQGPEFLTYFQNEAQLEKSRLLSDRFSAERPKGSFSTLEIQRTEQGDSAMYLCASSSLRGTSGIPVETQYFGPGTRLLVL.